These 11 T cell receptor beta chains were all obtained from the same sample, sequenced in a study of tumor-infiltrating lymphocytes in oesophageal squamous cell carcinoma. One entry per CDR3 protein, called by TCRdb with MiXCR from the PCR reads. The sample consists of 3,500 or so distinct CDR3 sequences, 15% to 20% of them appearing once. Sequencing was done on a sample of esophageal tumor tissue. All receptors come from a male donor with esophageal squamous cell carcinoma.

This clonotype was counted a single time. The rearrangement links TRBV5-6 to TRBJ1-1, with D maybe TRBD1 (5 bases). This CDR3 has 13 amino acids. From germline, CDR1 is SGHDT and CDR2 YYEEEE. Trimming shortened V by 4 bases and J by 8 bases, and 15 bases separated the two germline ends. CDR3 nucleotide sequence: TGTGCCAGCAGCCTAATAGGGACCGTCGAAGCTTTCTTT. Translated: CASSLIGTVEAFF.

The CDR3, as DNA: TGTGCCAGCAGCCATACAGGGGAAAGGAGGAATGGCTACACCTTC. Protein product: CASSHTGERRNGYTF. V and J are TRBV6-1 and TRBJ2-5; 7 bases fit TRBD1. The J call may be faulty, since TRBJ1-2 better matches the DNA end. The germline gives CDR1 MNHNS, CDR2 SASEGT. CDR3 length: 15 amino acids.

Remarks on this clonotype: The junction differs from germline at one of its ends, possibly a read error. V usage is TRBV11-3 and J usage is TRBJ1-1; D might be TRBD1 (6 bases). The germline V gene encodes CDR1 SGHNT and CDR2 YENEEA. CDR3 length: 11 residues. CDR3 sequence reads: CASSQTERGGW. CDR3 nucleotides: TGTGCCAGCAGCCAGACCGAAAGGGGGGGCTGG.

This chain uses TRBV20-1 with TRBJ2-1; unclear D gene. The germline CDR1 and CDR2 sequences are DFQATT and SNEGSKA (reference sequence). V lost 4 bases and J 2 bases, leaving 18 bases between the germline ends. CDR3 length: 16 amino acids. For the CDR3, the DNA is TGCAGTGCTACCAGCCCTCACACCGTAACCTACAATGAGCAGTTCTTC. Encoded protein: CSATSPHTVTYNEQFF.

The table lists this clonotype with many counts. Because it lacks the conserved phenylalanine or tryptophan at the end, this CDR3 is likely a read error. Because the CDR3's place on the DNA is in doubt, the DNA is left out and the CDR3 is given as listed by TCRdb. This chain uses TRBV6-8 with TRBJ2-6; the D call in the table, TRBD1, was not verified against the DNA. Germline V gene lookup returns CDR1 MNHGY and CDR2 SAAAGT. A total of 11 residues make up the CDR3, ends included. CDR3 residues: CWGNGIRDQDM.

This clonotype appeared many times. The V call is TRBV4-1, the J call TRBJ2-6; D is ambiguous. The CDR3 covers 15 residues. Per germline, CDR1 MGHRA and CDR2 YSYEKL. Trimming stripped 3 bases from V and 2 bases from J, with 8 bases between. Here the CDR3 reads CASSQEITGANVLTF. The CDR3 DNA reads as TGCGCCAGCAGCCAGGAGATCACTGGGGCCAACGTCCTGACTTTC.

By share, this clonotype counts as medium-sized (0.01 to 0.1%). V usage is TRBV11-3 and J usage is TRBJ2-1; no clear D gene. CDR1 is SGHNT and CDR2 is YENEEA in the germline V gene. The CDR3 sequence is 12 residues long. V dropped 3 bases and J dropped 6 bases, with 6 bases sitting between them. CDR3 in amino acids: CASSLHPNEQFF. The CDR3 DNA reads TGTGCCAGCAGCTTGCACCCCAATGAGCAGTTCTTC. Together with reference TRBV11-3 and TRBJ2-1, the CDR3 gives the full variable domain: EAGVVQSPRYKIIEKKQPVAFWCNPISGHNTLYWYLQNLGQGPELLIRYENEEAVDDSQLPKDRFSAERLKGVDSTLKIQPAELGDSAVYLCASSLHPNEQFFGPGTRLTVL.

Many counts were recorded for this clonotype. V is TRBV11-3 and J is TRBJ1-2, with D possibly TRBD1 on 5 matching bases. The CDR3 consists of 13 residues. Germline V gene sequence: CDR1 SGHNT, CDR2 YENEEA. The V gene lost 3 bases and the J gene lost 8 bases, with 13 bases spanning the gap. DNA of the CDR3: TGTGCCAGCAGCTTGGGAGGGGAAGTCGGCTACACCTTC. Translation: CASSLGGEVGYTF.

This clonotype is medium-sized by share. The genes are TRBV5-4 and TRBJ1-1, with D hard to call. The length of the CDR3 is 14 residues. Germline lookup yields CDR1 SGHNT and CDR2 YYREEE (reference sequence). Trimming pared 4 bases from V and 1 base from J, leaving 11 bases between. CDR3 nucleotide sequence: TGTGCCAGCAGCACGGACGGAACGAACACTGAAGCTTTCTTT. Residues: CASSTDGTNTEAFF.

The sample holds many counts of this clonotype. V is TRBV4-1 and J is TRBJ2-3; TRBD1 or TRBD2 may be the D gene (5 bases each). The V end was cut by 4 bases, the J end by 0 bases, with 11 bases between. Germline V gene sequence: CDR1 MGHRA, CDR2 YSYEKL. This CDR3 is built from 15 residues. The CDR3 loop reads CASSPGAGSTDTQYF. The CDR3 DNA reads TGCGCCAGCAGCCCCGGGGCAGGGAGCACAGATACGCAGTATTTT.

This clonotype was found many times. This chain joins TRBV5-4 and TRBJ1-1; 11 nucleotides align to TRBD1. CDR1 is SGHNT and CDR2 is YYREEE in the germline V gene (reference sequence). The CDR3 sequence is 16 residues long. The V and J ends lost 4 bases and 0 bases, in that order; junction bases with no gene match: 5. In nucleotides, the CDR3 is TGTGCCAGCAGCCGAGGACAGGGGGCCTTGAACACTGAAGCTTTCTTT. It codes for CASSRGQGALNTEAFF.